The rows below give T cell receptor beta chains drawn from one sample of a study of T cell responses to AZD1222 COVID-19 vaccine. Clones were read by immunoSEQ multiplex PCR, and TCRdb kept only the in-frame ones, dropping some. The sample has around 190,000 clones; about 86% are singletons. Material: peripheral blood, obtained 28 days after the second AZD1222 dose. These receptors all stem from an adult who received the AZD1222 COVID-19 vaccine. The CDR3 runs from the conserved cysteine through the conserved F or W. D genes are given only for firm matches. Clone size, where shown, is once, few, many, or a class for clones that have expanded.

J gene | clone size | D gene | CDR3 length | V gene | CDR3 DNA | CDR3 protein
TRBJ1-2 | once | TRBD1 | 15 | TRBV6-5 | TGTGCCAGCAGTTATCAGGGGGCGGCTAACTATGGCTACACCTTC | CASSYQGAANYGYTF
TRBJ1-2 | NA | NA | 12 | TRBV29-1 | TGCAGCGGAGGGCAGAGTAACTATGGCTACACCTTC | CSGGQSNYGYTF
TRBJ2-5 | NA | TRBD2 | 15 | TRBV19 | TGTGCCAGTAGTTTAGGACTAGCGGGATGGGAGACCCAGTACTTC | CASSLGLAGWETQYF
TRBJ1-5 | NA | NA | 15 | TRBV6-1 | TGTGCCAGCAGTGAAAAGGGTCTAATGGGTCAGCCCCAGCATTTT | CASSEKGLMGQPQHF
TRBJ1-6 | NA | NA | 11 | TRBV20-1 | TGCAGTGGTCTAGATAATTCACCCCTCCACTTT | CSGLDNSPLHF
TRBJ2-3 | NA | NA | 14 | TRBV29-1 | TGCAGCGTTAACCCCCAGGGAGGCACAGATACGCAGTATTTT | CSVNPQGGTDTQYF
TRBJ2-3 | once | TRBD1 | 13 | TRBV7-3 | TGTGCCAGCAGCTCGGGACAGGGGAATACGCAGTATTTT | CASSSGQGNTQYF
TRBJ2-7 | NA | NA | 15 | TRBV11-2 | TGTGCCAGCAGCCCACAGGACAGATTTACCTACGAGCAGTACTTC | CASSPQDRFTYEQYF
TRBJ2-1 | NA | NA | 15 | TRBV6-5 | TGTGCCAGCAGGCCCCGGGCGATGGATCGGAATGAGCAGTTCTTC | CASRPRAMDRNEQFF
TRBJ2-3 | NA | NA | 13 | TRBV19 | TGTGCCAGTAGATGGCTAGGGGCAGATACGCAGTATTTT | CASRWLGADTQYF
TRBJ1-2 | NA | NA | 13 | TRBV5-1 | TGCGCCAGCAGCTTGTCAGGGGTTTATGGCTACACCTTC | CASSLSGVYGYTF
TRBJ1-1 | NA | NA | 14 | TRBV28 | TGTGCCAGCAGTCGTCTTACTCAGGTCACTGAAGCTTTCTTT | CASSRLTQVTEAFF
TRBJ1-1 | NA | NA | 13 | TRBV6-5 | TGTGCCAGCTCTAGGGGAGCTAACACTGAAGCTTTCTTT | CASSRGANTEAFF
TRBJ1-2 | many | NA | 12 | TRBV19 | TGTGCCAGTATAGGCCAGATCTATGGCTACACCTTC | CASIGQIYGYTF
TRBJ2-1 | NA | TRBD1 | 12 | TRBV30 | TGTGCCGCAGAAACAGGGGGTGGGGAGCAGTTCTTC | CAAETGGGEQFF
TRBJ2-1 | once | NA | 16 | TRBV13 | TGTGCCAGCAGCTCCCGGGACCGCCTTTCCTACAATGAGCAGTTCTTC | CASSSRDRLSYNEQFF
TRBJ2-1 | NA | TRBD1 | 15 | TRBV2 | TGTGCCAGCATTAGGACAGGGGGCTCCTACAATGAGCAGTTCTTC | CASIRTGGSYNEQFF
TRBJ1-5 | NA | NA | 13 | TRBV27 | TGTGCCAGCAGTTTATGGGGGGATCAGCCCCAGCATTTT | CASSLWGDQPQHF
TRBJ2-2 | NA | TRBD2 | 19 | TRBV10-3 | TGTGCCATCAGTGAGTCGAGGAGGGGACTAGCGCTCCAGGAAGGGGAGCTGTTTTTT | CAISESRRGLALQEGELFF
TRBJ1-1 | NA | NA | 13 | TRBV11-3 | TGTGCCAGCAGCCAGGGGAGGGGCACTGAAGCTTTCTTT | CASSQGRGTEAFF
TRBJ2-1 | once | NA | 15 | TRBV2 | TGTGCCAGCAGTGAAGATCGGGGGACCTACAATGAGCAGTTCTTC | CASSEDRGTYNEQFF
TRBJ1-2 | few | NA | 13 | TRBV5-1 | TGCGCCAGCAGCTTGGCTCCAGGGACGGGCTACACCTTC | CASSLAPGTGYTF
TRBJ2-3 | NA | NA | 16 | TRBV5-1 | TGCGCCAGCAGCTTGGGTTCCAGCGTGAGCACAGATACGCAGTATTTT | CASSLGSSVSTDTQYF
TRBJ2-5 | once | NA | 14 | TRBV7-2 | TGTGCCAGCAGCTTAGGCTCTGGCGGCGAGACCAAGTACTTC | CASSLGSGGETKYF
TRBJ2-1 | NA | TRBD2 | 13 | TRBV28 | TGTGCCAGCGGTAGCGGGGGTTACAATGAGCAGTTCTTC | CASGSGGYNEQFF
TRBJ2-7 | few | NA | 16 | TRBV28 | TGTGCCAGCAGTTTATCCAGGGAGACCGCAACCTACGAGCAGTACTTC | CASSLSRETATYEQYF
TRBJ1-6 | NA | NA | 13 | TRBV30 | TGTGCCTGGAGTGGCCGGGGAAACTCACCCCTCCACTTT | CAWSGRGNSPLHF
TRBJ1-2 | once | NA | 15 | TRBV7-9 | TGTGCCAGCGGTCCGTCCGTATTCGGGATCGATGGCTACACCTTC | CASGPSVFGIDGYTF
TRBJ1-6 | NA | NA | 16 | TRBV5-1 | TGCGCCAGCAGCCGCATAGGGGATTCCTATAATTCACCCCTCCACTTT | CASSRIGDSYNSPLHF
TRBJ2-2 | NA | NA | 14 | TRBV28 | TGTGCCAGCAGTTTTGGCGGGGCCACCGGGGAGCTGTTTTTT | CASSFGGATGELFF
TRBJ1-2 | NA | NA | 14 | TRBV18 | TGTGCCAGCTCACTTGGAGGGGAATTAGGTGGCTACACCTTC | CASSLGGELGGYTF
TRBJ2-7 | NA | TRBD1 | 13 | TRBV7-6 | TGTGCCAGCAGCCGTGGACAGGGCTACGAGCAGTACTTC | CASSRGQGYEQYF
TRBJ1-1 | NA | NA | 13 | TRBV9 | TGTGCCAGCAGCGAAGGTATGTTCACTGAAGCTTTCTTT | CASSEGMFTEAFF
TRBJ1-3 | NA | NA | 16 | TRBV27 | TGTGCCAGCAGCCCGACTTTTCTAGGCTCTGGAAACACCATATATTTT | CASSPTFLGSGNTIYF
TRBJ2-7 | NA | TRBD1 | 13 | TRBV2 | TGTGCCAGCATTAGGCAGGGGGCCTACGAGCAGTACTTC | CASIRQGAYEQYF
TRBJ1-2 | NA | TRBD1 | 15 | TRBV3-1/TRBV3-2 | TGTGCCAGCAGCTTGTGGACAGGGGACAGGGAGGGCTACACCTTC | CASSLWTGDREGYTF
TRBJ1-2 | NA | NA | 14 | TRBV6-5 | TGTGCCAGCAGTTACTCGTGGGGGGTGCGGAGCTACACCTTC | CASSYSWGVRSYTF
TRBJ2-7 | NA | NA | 13 | TRBV7-9 | TGTGCCAGCAGCTCAGACAGCTCCTACGAGCAGTACTTC | CASSSDSSYEQYF
TRBJ1-1 | NA | NA | 15 | TRBV3-1/TRBV3-2 | TGTGCCAGCAGCCAAGGTCGGGGAGGGAACACTGAAGCTTTCTTT | CASSQGRGGNTEAFF
TRBJ2-3 | few | TRBD1 | 15 | TRBV27 | TGTGCCAGCAGTGGGGGACAGGGCCGCACAGATACGCAGTATTTT | CASSGGQGRTDTQYF
TRBJ2-7 | NA | TRBD2 | 18 | TRBV7-9 | TGTGCCAGCAGCTTAGGAGATGTGGCGGGGGGGCCCCCCTACGAGCAGTACTTC | CASSLGDVAGGPPYEQYF
TRBJ1-4 | NA | NA | 15 | TRBV19 | TGTGCCAGTAGTATAGCGCGGGGCCGGAATGAAAAACTGTTTTTT | CASSIARGRNEKLFF
TRBJ2-7 | NA | TRBD2 | 15 | TRBV6-2/TRBV6-3 | TGTGCCAGCAGTTCACCGGGACTAGCAATAAACGAGCAGTACTTC | CASSSPGLAINEQYF